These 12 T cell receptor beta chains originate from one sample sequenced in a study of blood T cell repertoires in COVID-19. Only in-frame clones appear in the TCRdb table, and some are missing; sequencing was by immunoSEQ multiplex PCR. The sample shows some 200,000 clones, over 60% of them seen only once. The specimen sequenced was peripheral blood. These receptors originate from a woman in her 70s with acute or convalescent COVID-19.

Here the CDR3 DNA reads TGCAGCGTGGGGAGGGGGGCGGCCACCGGGGAGCTGTTTTTT. The encoded protein is CSVGRGAATGELFF. The chain combines TRBV29-1 with TRBJ2-2, with a weak D call TRBD2 (7 bases). V shed 6 bases and J shed 4 bases, with 15 bases lying between them. CDR1 is SQVTM, CDR2 ANQGSEA, per germline. The CDR3 consists of 14 residues.

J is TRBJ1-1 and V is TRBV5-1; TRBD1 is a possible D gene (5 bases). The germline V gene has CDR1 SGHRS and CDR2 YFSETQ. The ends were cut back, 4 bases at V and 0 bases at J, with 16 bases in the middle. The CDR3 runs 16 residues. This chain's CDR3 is CASSGGLGGMNTEAFF. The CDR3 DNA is TGCGCCAGCAGCGGGGGTCTCGGCGGGATGAACACTGAAGCTTTCTTT.

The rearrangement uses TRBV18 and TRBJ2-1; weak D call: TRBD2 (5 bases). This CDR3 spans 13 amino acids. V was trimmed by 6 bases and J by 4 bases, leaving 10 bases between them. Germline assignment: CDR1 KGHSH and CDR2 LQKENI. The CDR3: CASSPGGYNEQFF. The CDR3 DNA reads TGTGCCAGCTCTCCTGGCGGGTACAATGAGCAGTTCTTC. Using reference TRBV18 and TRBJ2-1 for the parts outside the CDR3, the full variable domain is NAGVMQNPRHLVRRRGQEARLRCSPMKGHSHVYWYRQLPEEGLKFMVYLQKENIIDESGMPKERFSAEFPKEGPSILRIQQVVRGDSAAYFCASSPGGYNEQFFGPGTRLTVL.

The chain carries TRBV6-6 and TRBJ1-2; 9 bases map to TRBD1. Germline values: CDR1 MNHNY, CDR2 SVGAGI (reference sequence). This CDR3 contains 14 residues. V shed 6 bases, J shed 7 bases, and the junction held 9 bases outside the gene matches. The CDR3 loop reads CASSRGQGPSGYTF. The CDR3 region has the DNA TGTGCCAGCAGCCGCGGACAGGGGCCGAGTGGCTACACCTTC.

CDR3 sequence (DNA): TGTGCCAGCAGCGCGACGGCGGGGACAGGTGGAAACACCATATATTTT. It specifies CASSATAGTGGNTIYF. The chain uses TRBV9 and TRBJ1-3, with 8 bases identical to TRBD1. This CDR3 has 16 residues. Per the germline V gene, CDR1 is SGDLS and CDR2 is YYNGEE. Unmatched junction bases numbered 8, after V lost 3 bases and J lost 3 bases.

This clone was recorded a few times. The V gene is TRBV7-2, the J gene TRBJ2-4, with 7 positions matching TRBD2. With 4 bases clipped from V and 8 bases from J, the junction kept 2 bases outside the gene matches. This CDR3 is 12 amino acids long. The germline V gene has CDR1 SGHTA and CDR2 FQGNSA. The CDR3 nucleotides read TGTGCCAGCAGCTGGGCGGGAGACATTCAGTACTTC. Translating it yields CASSWAGDIQYF.

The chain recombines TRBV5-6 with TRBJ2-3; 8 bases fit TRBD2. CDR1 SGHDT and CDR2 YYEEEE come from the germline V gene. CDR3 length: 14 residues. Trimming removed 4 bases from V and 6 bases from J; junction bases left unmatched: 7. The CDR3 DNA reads TGTGCCAGCAGCATGCGGGGGGCTGGGGATACGCAGTATTTT. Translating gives CASSMRGAGDTQYF.

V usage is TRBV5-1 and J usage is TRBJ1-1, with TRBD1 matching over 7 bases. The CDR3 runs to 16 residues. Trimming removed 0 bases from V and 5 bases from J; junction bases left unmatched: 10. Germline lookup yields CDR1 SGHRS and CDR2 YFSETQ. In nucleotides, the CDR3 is TGCGCCAGCAGCTTGGGACAGGGAGGACGGGAAACTGAAGCTTTCTTT. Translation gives CASSLGQGGRETEAFF.

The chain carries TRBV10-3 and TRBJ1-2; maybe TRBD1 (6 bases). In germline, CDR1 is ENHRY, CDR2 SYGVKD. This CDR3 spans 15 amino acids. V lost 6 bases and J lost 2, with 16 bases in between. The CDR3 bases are TGTGCCATCAGCGATACCTCGACAGGAAACTATGGCTACACCTTC. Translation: CAISDTSTGNYGYTF.

CDR3 sequence: CASSETDSYSPLHF. DNA of the CDR3: TGTGCCAGCAGCGAGACCGACAGTTACTCACCCCTCCACTTT. The rearrangement links TRBV9 to TRBJ1-6; weak D call: TRBD1 (5 bases). CDR1 and CDR2 (germline): SGDLS, YYNGEE. This CDR3 contains 14 residues. V gave up 3 bases and J gave up 10 bases, with 14 bases separating them.

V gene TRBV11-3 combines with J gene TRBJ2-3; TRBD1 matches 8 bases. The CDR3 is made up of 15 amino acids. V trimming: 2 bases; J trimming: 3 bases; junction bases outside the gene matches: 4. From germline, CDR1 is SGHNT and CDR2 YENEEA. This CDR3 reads CASSLTGQATDTQYF. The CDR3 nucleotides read TGTGCCAGCAGCTTAACGGGACAGGCAACAGATACGCAGTATTTT.

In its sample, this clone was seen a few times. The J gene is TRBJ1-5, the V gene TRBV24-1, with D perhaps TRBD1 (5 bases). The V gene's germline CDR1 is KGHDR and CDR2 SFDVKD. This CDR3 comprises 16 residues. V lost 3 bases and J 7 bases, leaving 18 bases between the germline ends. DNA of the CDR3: TGTGCCACCAGTGATGCTGGGGCTGGAGGGTACCAGCCCCAGCATTTT. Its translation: CATSDAGAGGYQPQHF.